This T cell receptor (beta chain) was sequenced in a study of blood T cells in healthy people across ages. On the study more broadly: Template-switching capture recovered about one barcoded beta molecule per two T cells.

Primers used in a second PCR of about 7 to 11 cycles were a sample-barcoded 5' primer and a J-beta primer mix. Paired-end reads containing CDR3 totaled no fewer than 3 million for each sample. TCRdb itself ran the 5' RACE reads through MiXCR, one entry per CDR3 protein. The sample lists approximately 1,000,000 distinct CDR3 sequences, less than 45% occurring once. Findings of the study overall: The CMV status of each donor remained undetermined, and this could have confounded shifts in expanded clonotypes. More naive CD4+ cells and higher diversity marked long-lived donors relative to aged donors.

Comment on this clonotype: Its specificity is not known. The junction does not match germline at one end; this may be a read error.

Per the germline V gene, CDR1 is SGHVS and CDR2 is FNYEAQ. This CDR3 is 16 amino acids long. This sequence originates from a man aged 18 to 30 in good health. Material for sequencing was blood. V gene TRBV7-6 combines with J gene TRBJ2-1; D possibly uses TRBD1 or TRBD2 (5 bases each). The J call may be mistaken, given a closer DNA end match to TRBJ2-7. CDR3: CASSLDPQGTGPEQYF. CDR3 DNA sequence: TGTGCTAGCAGCTTAGACCCCCAGGGAACGGGGCCGGAGCAGTACTTC.